Following are 17 T cell receptor beta chains from one sample sequenced in a study of vaccination effects on CD4 cells after COVID-19. Antigen-specific CD4+ T cells were expanded with viral peptide pools in the ViraFEST assay before sequencing. Culture lasted under 13 days before CD4+ T cell isolation. Recipients of the vaccine had no prior SARS-CoV-2 infection and negative nucleocapsid antibodies. Generated by immunoSEQ multiplex PCR, the TCRdb table keeps only in-frame clones and is missing some. The sample includes roughly 42,000 clones, around 77% of them seen just once. The antigens of these receptors remain unknown. The specimen comprised CD4+ T cells from PBMCs cultured with HCoV-NL63 spike peptides, sampled before COVID-19 vaccination. The receptors derive from a human donor who received a COVID-19 vaccine.

V usage is TRBV6-5 and J usage is TRBJ2-3, with D possibly matching TRBD2 (5 bases). V was pared by 6 bases and J by 9 bases, with 16 bases between. Germline V CDR1 and CDR2: MNHEY, SVGAGI. This CDR3 region has 13 residues. CDR3 DNA: TGTGCCAGCAGCTTAGGGCTCCGAGGGACGCAGTATTTT. Translating gives CASSLGLRGTQYF.

V and J are TRBV6-2 or TRBV6-3 and TRBJ1-5; D unresolved. V was shortened by 0 bases and J by 3 bases, with 9 bases between the two germline ends. This CDR3 region has 15 residues. Germline CDR1 is MNHEY and CDR2 is SVGEGT. CDR3 region: CASSYSGRYNQPQHF. In nucleotides, the CDR3 is TGTGCCAGCAGTTACTCGGGGAGGTACAATCAGCCCCAGCATTTT.

V and J are TRBV11-1 and TRBJ2-2, with 9 bases aligning to TRBD1. Germline V gene lookup returns CDR1 SGHAT and CDR2 FQDESV (reference sequence). The V and J ends lost 5 bases and 2 bases, in that order; junction bases with no gene match: 3. The CDR3 runs 15 residues. The CDR3 is CASSRDRANTGELFF. CDR3 coding DNA: TGTGCCAGCAGCCGGGACAGGGCTAACACCGGGGAGCTGTTTTTT.

CDR3 in DNA: TGTGCCAGCAGTTTTCGCAGGGGACAGGTAGTGGGTGAGACCCAGTACTTC. Translation gives CASSFRRGQVVGETQYF. V usage is TRBV28 and J usage is TRBJ2-5; the match to TRBD1 covers 8 bases. This CDR3 is built from 17 residues. After removal of 3 bases from V and 5 bases from J, the junction contained 14 bases not matched to a gene. Germline CDR1 and CDR2: MDHEN and SYDVKM.

This clone occurred a few times. The chain joins TRBV7-9 to TRBJ1-2; D is unresolved. Germline V gene sequence: CDR1 SEHNR, CDR2 FQNEAQ (reference sequence). Trimming cost V 7 bases and J 6 bases, with 12 bases left between them. This CDR3 has 12 residues. CDR3 nucleotide sequence: TGTGCCAGCACAAGGGATTCGGATGGCTACACCTTC. Translation gives CASTRDSDGYTF.

This chain joins TRBV19 and TRBJ2-5; TRBD2 agrees at 7 bases. Germline values: CDR1 LNHDA, CDR2 SQIVND (reference sequence). This CDR3 region has 14 residues. After removal of 4 bases from V and 3 bases from J, the junction contained 5 bases not matched to a gene. The CDR3 DNA follows: TGTGCCAGTAGTAGGAGCGGGGCGGAAGAGACCCAGTACTTC. Translated, it gives CASSRSGAEETQYF.

This clone was counted a few times. The gene calls are TRBV6-2 or TRBV6-3 and TRBJ1-6, with 8 bases that match TRBD1. Germline CDR1 and CDR2: MNHEY and SVGEGT. Trimming removed 6 bases from V and 7 bases from J; junction bases left unmatched: 11. This CDR3 region has 16 residues. The CDR3 DNA sequence: TGTGCCAGCAGCCTCAGGGGGCACTCCCTGAATTCACCCCTCCACTTT. This encodes CASSLRGHSLNSPLHF.

This chain connects TRBV9 to TRBJ1-4; 10 bases fit TRBD1. The J segment lost 6 bases and the V segment lost 3 bases, leaving 5 bases of the junction unmatched. The CDR3 totals 15 residues. In germline, CDR1 is SGDLS, CDR2 YYNGEE. The CDR3 region is CASSATGQGYEKLFF. For the CDR3, the DNA is TGTGCCAGCAGCGCCACGGGACAGGGGTATGAAAAACTGTTTTTT.

The chain recombines TRBV18 with TRBJ2-1; 7 bases map to TRBD1. The CDR3 is 15 amino acids. V lost 6 bases, J lost 3 bases, and 8 bases stayed unmatched. Looked up from germline, CDR1 is KGHSH and CDR2 is LQKENI. Here the CDR3 reads CASSIRQGNYNEQFF. The CDR3 DNA sequence: TGTGCCAGCTCGATCCGACAGGGCAACTACAATGAGCAGTTCTTC.

This sequence joins TRBV5-1 and TRBJ1-2; perhaps TRBD1 as D (5 bases). V was pared by 0 bases and J by 3 bases, with 9 bases between. Germline values: CDR1 SGHRS, CDR2 YFSETQ. CDR3 length: 14 amino acids. In nucleotides, the CDR3 is TGCGCCAGCAGCTTGGGAGGGGCTGACTATGGCTACACCTTC. Translating it yields CASSLGGADYGYTF. The entire variable domain, with the rest obtained from reference TRBV5-1 and TRBJ1-2, is as follows: KAGVTQTPRYLIKTRGQQVTLSCSPISGHRSVSWYQQTPGQGLQFLFEYFSETQRNKGNFPGRFSGRQFSNSRSEMNVSTLELGDSALYLCASSLGGADYGYTFGSGTRLTVV.

This clone appeared once. V usage is TRBV3-1 (or the pseudogene TRBV3-2) and J usage is TRBJ2-5; 7 bases agree with TRBD2. Germline assignment: CDR1 LGHDT and CDR2 YNNKEL (reference sequence). The CDR3 length is 15 residues. V dropped 0 bases and J dropped 5; count of bases not matched to a gene: 6. In nucleotides, the CDR3 is TGTGCCAGCAGCCAAGAAGCGGGGAATGCGGAGACCCAGTACTTC. Translation: CASSQEAGNAETQYF.

The chain carries TRBV7-2 and TRBJ2-1; 12 nucleotides agree with TRBD2. The germline V gene has CDR1 SGHTA and CDR2 FQGNSA. V gave up 7 bases and J gave up 7 bases; unmatched junction bases: 11. The CDR3 covers 16 residues. The CDR3 loop reads CASNLVLAGGRNEQFF. CDR3 DNA: TGTGCCAGCAACCTTGTACTAGCGGGGGGTCGGAATGAGCAGTTCTTC.

The chain employs TRBV4-3 and TRBJ1-1; no clear D. This CDR3 contains 13 residues. Germline values: CDR1 LGHNA, CDR2 YSLEER. Trimming cost V 8 bases and J 1 base, with 11 bases left between them. This CDR3 reads CASSLGSNTEAFF. In DNA, the CDR3 is TGCGCCAGCTCCCTAGGGTCGAACACTGAAGCTTTCTTT.

The chain employs TRBV3-1 (or the pseudogene TRBV3-2) and TRBJ1-4; 9 positions match TRBD1. The germline V gene has CDR1 LGHDT and CDR2 YNNKEL (reference sequence). V shed 7 bases, J shed 7 bases, and the junction held 4 bases outside the gene matches. The CDR3 runs 13 residues. The CDR3 nucleotides are TGTGCCAGCAACCGACAGGGGGGTGAAAAACTGTTTTTT. Translation gives CASNRQGGEKLFF.

This chain links TRBV2 with TRBJ2-3; 7 bases match TRBD2. The junction had 15 bases not matched to a gene; V was cut back by 2 bases and J by 13 bases. Germline V lookup: CDR1 SNHLY, CDR2 FYNNEI. The CDR3 contains 15 residues. The CDR3 bases are TGTGCCAGCAGTGAAATGGTGAAGGGAGGACGGGGGGAGTATTTT. This translates into CASSEMVKGGRGEYF.

CDR3 in DNA: TGTGCCAGCAGCCCTGCGAGATCCCCCACCGGGGAGCTGTTTTTT. This codes for CASSPARSPTGELFF. This chain uses TRBV11-3 with TRBJ2-2; D unclear. The CDR3 is 15 amino acids. From germline, CDR1 is SGHNT and CDR2 YENEEA. The V gene lost 5 bases and the J gene lost 4 bases, with 14 bases spanning the gap.

The rearrangement joins TRBV6-5 to TRBJ1-1, with TRBD1 identical over 12 bases. From germline, CDR1 is MNHEY and CDR2 SVGAGI. CDR3 length: 14 amino acids. Germline trimming cut 6 bases from V and 7 bases from J; bases unmatched to any gene: 6. In DNA, the CDR3 is TGTGCCAGCAGCGAGTGGGACAGGGGGCTTGAAGCTTTCTTT. Protein: CASSEWDRGLEAFF.